The 5 T cell receptor beta chains below come from one sample, sequenced in a study of response to subunit inactivated influenza vaccine. MiXCR was run by TCRdb on the RT-PCR reads, yielding one entry per CDR3 protein. The repertoire holds roughly 760,000 distinct CDR3 sequences, with 21% as singletons. Source: PBMCs from blood, taken around 5 days after vaccination. The receptors were sampled from a man aged 50 to 60 who received an inactivated influenza vaccine.

V usage is TRBV3-1 and J usage is TRBJ1-1, with TRBD1 identical over 10 bases. V dropped 4 bases and J dropped 2; count of bases not matched to a gene: 7. Per the germline V gene, CDR1 is LGHDT and CDR2 is YNNKEL (reference sequence). The CDR3 loop spans 16 amino acids. The CDR3 DNA reads as TGTGCCAGCAGCCTCCGTGGGACAGGGGTTAACACTGAAGCTTTCTTT. Translating it yields CASSLRGTGVNTEAFF.

The chain has TRBV18 and TRBJ2-5; 7 bases map to TRBD1. The V segment lost 5 bases and the J segment 4 bases; nucleotides outside the gene matches: 1. CDR3 size: 12 residues. Germline CDR1 and CDR2: KGHSH and LQKENI. The CDR3 loop reads CASSTGVETQYF. The CDR3 bases are TGTGCCAGCTCAACAGGGGTAGAGACCCAGTACTTC.

This clonotype was counted only a few times. The chain combines TRBV20-1 with TRBJ2-5, with 7 positions matching TRBD2. This CDR3 comprises 12 residues. CDR1 DFQATT and CDR2 SNEGSKA come from the germline V gene (reference sequence). CDR3 sequence reads: CRGGEDGETQYF. CDR3 coding DNA: TGCAGGGGGGGGGAGGATGGAGAGACCCAGTACTTC.

This clonotype showed up just once. One end of the junction fails to match germline, which may point to a read error. The rearrangement uses TRBV2 and TRBJ2-2, with D possibly called TRBD1 or TRBD2 (5 bases each). The CDR3 is 15 residues long. Germline lookup yields CDR1 SNHLY and CDR2 FYNNEI. DNA for the CDR3: TGTGCCAGCAGTGAAAGGGGATCGGGAACCGGGGAGCTGTTGTTT. Translation gives CASSERGSGTGELLF.

This clonotype has at least ten counts. This sequence joins TRBV10-3 and TRBJ2-7; D gene ambiguous. This CDR3 has 11 amino acids. Trimming stripped 3 bases from V and 10 bases from J, with 10 bases between. Germline CDR1 and CDR2: ENHRY and SYGVKD. CDR3 nucleotide sequence: TGTGCCATCAGTGACAAGGGTTTTCAGTACTTC. Encoded protein: CAISDKGFQYF.